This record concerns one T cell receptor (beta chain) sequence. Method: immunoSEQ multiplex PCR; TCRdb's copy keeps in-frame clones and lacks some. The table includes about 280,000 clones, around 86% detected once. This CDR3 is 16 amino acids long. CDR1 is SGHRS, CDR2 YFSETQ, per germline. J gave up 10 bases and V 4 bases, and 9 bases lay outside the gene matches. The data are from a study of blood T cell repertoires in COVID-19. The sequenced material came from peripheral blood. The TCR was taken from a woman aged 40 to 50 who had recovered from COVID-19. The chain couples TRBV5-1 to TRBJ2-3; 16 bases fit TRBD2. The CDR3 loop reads CASSAGLAGGPYPQYF. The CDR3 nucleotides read TGCGCCAGCAGCGCGGGACTAGCGGGAGGGCCTTACCCGCAGTATTTT.